This TCR beta chain appears in the sequencing data of a study of cytomegalovirus exposure and HLA in healthy donors. PCR was performed using 60 Vbeta and 13 Jbeta primers. The assay was immunoSEQ multiplex PCR, and TCRdb's table has in-frame clones only and misses some. The sample includes 60,000 to 75,000 clones, 85% to 90% seen only once; the top ten take about 10%. With 5 bases removed from V and 6 bases from J, the gap between germline ends came to 10 bases. The CDR3 runs 12 residues. Germline CDR1 and CDR2: SEHNR and FQNEAQ (reference sequence). General observations from the study: Three of the chains that were CMV-associated were confirmed in vitro to be specific for CMV antigens.

A note on this clone: Antigen specificity is unknown.

Material: PBMCs. The chain joins TRBV7-9 to TRBJ1-1; possibly TRBD1 for D (6 bases). The sequence was obtained from a female donor in good health and CMV-seronegative. CDR3 DNA: TGTGCCAGCAGCGCCAGGACAGCTGAAGCTTTCTTT. It yields the protein CASSARTAEAFF. Full variable domain (rest looked up from reference TRBV7-9 and TRBJ1-1): DTGVSQNPRHKITKRGQNVTFRCDPISEHNRLYWYRQTLGQGPEFLTYFQNEAQLEKSRLLSDRFSAERPKGSFSTLEIQRTEQGDSAMYLCASSARTAEAFFGQGTRLTVV.